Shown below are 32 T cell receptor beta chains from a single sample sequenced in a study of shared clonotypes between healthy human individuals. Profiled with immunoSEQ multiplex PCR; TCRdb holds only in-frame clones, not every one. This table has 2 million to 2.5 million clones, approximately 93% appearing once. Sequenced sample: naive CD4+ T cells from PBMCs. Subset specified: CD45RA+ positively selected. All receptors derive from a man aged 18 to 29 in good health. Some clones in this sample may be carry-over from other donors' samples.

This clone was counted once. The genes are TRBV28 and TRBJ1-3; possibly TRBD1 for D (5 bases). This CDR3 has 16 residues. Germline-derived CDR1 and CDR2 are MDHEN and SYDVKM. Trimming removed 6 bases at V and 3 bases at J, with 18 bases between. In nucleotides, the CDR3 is TGTGCCAGCAGGCTAATAGGGGCTCCCGGTGGAAACACCATATATTTT. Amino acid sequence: CASRLIGAPGGNTIYF.

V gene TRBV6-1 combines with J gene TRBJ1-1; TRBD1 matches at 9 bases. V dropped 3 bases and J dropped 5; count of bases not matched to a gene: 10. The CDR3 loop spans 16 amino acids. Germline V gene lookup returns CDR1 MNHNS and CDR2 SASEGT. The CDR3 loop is CASSDNRQGGGTEAFF. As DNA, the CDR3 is TGTGCCAGCAGTGATAACCGACAGGGGGGGGGAACTGAAGCTTTCTTT.

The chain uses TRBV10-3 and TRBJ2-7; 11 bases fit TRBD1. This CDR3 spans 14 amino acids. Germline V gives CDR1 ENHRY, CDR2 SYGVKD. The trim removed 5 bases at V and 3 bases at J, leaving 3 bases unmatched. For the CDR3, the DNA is TGTGCCATCAGTCCTGGGACAGGGGGCTACGAGCAGTACTTC. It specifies CAISPGTGGYEQYF.

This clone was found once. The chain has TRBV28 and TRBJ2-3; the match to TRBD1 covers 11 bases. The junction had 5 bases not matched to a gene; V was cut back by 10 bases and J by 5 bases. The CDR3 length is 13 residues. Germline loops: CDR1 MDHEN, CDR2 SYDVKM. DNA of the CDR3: TGTGCCACCAGGACAGGGGGCGAAGATACGCAGTATTTT. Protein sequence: CATRTGGEDTQYF.

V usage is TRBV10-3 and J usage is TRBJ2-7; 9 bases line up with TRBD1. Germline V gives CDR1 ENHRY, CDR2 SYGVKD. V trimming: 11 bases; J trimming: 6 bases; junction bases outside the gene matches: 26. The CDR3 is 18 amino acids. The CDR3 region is CALSSNPGTGNRSVEQYF. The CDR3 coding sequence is TGTGCCCTGTCTTCGAATCCCGGGACAGGGAATCGATCGGTCGAGCAGTACTTC.

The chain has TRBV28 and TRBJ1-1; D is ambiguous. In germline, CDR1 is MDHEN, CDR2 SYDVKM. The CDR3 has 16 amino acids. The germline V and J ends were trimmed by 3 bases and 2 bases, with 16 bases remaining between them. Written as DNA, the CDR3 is TGTGCCAGCAGTTTCCTTGGGTCGGGTACCAACACTGAAGCTTTCTTT. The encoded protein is CASSFLGSGTNTEAFF. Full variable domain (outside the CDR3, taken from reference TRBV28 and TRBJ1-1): DVKVTQSSRYLVKRTGEKVFLECVQDMDHENMFWYRQDPGLGLRLIYFSYDVKMKEKGDIPEGYSVSREKKERFSLILESASTNQTSMYLCASSFLGSGTNTEAFFGQGTRLTVV.

CDR3 protein: CSAGGDEQYF. The CDR3 DNA reads as TGCAGTGCTGGTGGAGACGAGCAGTACTTC. The genes are TRBV20-1 and TRBJ2-7; D is uncertain. The CDR3 totals 10 residues. In germline, CDR1 is DFQATT, CDR2 SNEGSKA (reference sequence). The V end lost 5 bases, the J end lost 5 bases, and 7 bases lay between the germline ends.

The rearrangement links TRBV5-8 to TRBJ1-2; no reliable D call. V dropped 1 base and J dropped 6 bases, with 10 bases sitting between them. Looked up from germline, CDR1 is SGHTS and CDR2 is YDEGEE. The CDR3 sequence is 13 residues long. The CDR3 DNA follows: TGTGCCAGCAGCTTGAGGCATTCCAATGGCTACACCTTC. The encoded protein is CASSLRHSNGYTF.

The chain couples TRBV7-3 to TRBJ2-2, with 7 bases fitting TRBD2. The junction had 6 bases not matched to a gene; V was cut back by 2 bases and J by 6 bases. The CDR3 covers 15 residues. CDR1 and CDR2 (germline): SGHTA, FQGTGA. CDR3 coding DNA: TGTGCCAGCAGCTTACAAGGGCGGGAGCCCGGGGAGCTGTTTTTT. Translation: CASSLQGREPGELFF.

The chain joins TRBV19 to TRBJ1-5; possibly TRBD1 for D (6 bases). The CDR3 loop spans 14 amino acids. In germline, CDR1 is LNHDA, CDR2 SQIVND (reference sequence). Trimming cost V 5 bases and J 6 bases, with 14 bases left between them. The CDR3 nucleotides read TGTGCCAGTAGTGTAGGCTCAGGGGCTCAGCCCCAGCATTTT. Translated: CASSVGSGAQPQHF.

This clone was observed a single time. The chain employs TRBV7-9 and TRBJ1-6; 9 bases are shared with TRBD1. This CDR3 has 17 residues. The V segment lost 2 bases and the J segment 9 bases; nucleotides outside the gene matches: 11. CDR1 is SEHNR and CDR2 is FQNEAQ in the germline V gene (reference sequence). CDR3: CASSLRSTGGSVSPLHF. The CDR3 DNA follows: TGTGCCAGCAGCTTAAGATCTACAGGGGGCTCAGTTTCACCCCTCCACTTT.

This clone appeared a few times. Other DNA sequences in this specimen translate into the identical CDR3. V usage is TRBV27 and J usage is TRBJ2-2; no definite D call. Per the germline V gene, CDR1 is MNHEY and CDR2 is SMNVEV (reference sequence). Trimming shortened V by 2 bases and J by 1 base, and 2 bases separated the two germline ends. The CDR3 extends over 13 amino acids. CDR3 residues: CASSLLNTGELFF. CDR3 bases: TGTGCCAGCAGTTTACTGAACACCGGGGAGCTGTTTTTT.

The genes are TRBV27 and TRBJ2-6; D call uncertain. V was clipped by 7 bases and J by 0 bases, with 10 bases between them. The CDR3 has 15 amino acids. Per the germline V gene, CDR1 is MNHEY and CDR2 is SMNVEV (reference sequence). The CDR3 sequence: CASTPLGSGANVLTF. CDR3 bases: TGTGCCAGCACTCCGTTAGGCTCTGGGGCCAACGTCCTGACTTTC.

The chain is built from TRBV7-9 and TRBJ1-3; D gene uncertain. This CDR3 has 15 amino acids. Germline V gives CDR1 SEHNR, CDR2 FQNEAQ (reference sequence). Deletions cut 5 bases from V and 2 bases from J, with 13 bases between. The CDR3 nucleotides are TGTGCCAGCAGCCGACTAGAACCCACTGGAAACACCATATATTTT. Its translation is CASSRLEPTGNTIYF.

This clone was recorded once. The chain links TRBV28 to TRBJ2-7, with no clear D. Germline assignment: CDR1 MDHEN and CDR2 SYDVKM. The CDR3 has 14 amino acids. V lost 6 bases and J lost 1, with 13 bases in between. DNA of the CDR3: TGTGCCAGCAGCTGGCTTGTGAGGTCCTACGAGCAGTACTTC. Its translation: CASSWLVRSYEQYF. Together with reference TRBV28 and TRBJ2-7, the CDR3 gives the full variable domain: DVKVTQSSRYLVKRTGEKVFLECVQDMDHENMFWYRQDPGLGLRLIYFSYDVKMKEKGDIPEGYSVSREKKERFSLILESASTNQTSMYLCASSWLVRSYEQYFGPGTRLTVT.

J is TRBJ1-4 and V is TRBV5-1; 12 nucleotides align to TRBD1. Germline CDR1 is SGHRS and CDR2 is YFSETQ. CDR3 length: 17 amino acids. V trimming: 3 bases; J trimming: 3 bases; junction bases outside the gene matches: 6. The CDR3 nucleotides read TGCGCCAGCAGCTGGTACGGGACAGGGGGCCCTAATGAAAAACTGTTTTTT. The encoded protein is CASSWYGTGGPNEKLFF.

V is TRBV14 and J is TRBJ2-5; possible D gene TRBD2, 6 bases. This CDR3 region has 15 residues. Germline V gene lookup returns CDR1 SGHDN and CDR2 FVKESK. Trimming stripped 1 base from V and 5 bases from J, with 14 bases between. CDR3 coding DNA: TGTGCCAGCAGCCAAGTCCTGGGCCGGGGGGAGACCCAGTACTTC. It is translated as CASSQVLGRGETQYF.

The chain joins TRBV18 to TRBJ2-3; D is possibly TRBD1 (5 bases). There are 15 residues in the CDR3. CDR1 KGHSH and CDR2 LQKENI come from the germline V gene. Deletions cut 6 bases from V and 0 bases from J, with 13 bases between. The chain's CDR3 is CASSPRQSSTDTQYF. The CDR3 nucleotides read TGTGCCAGCTCCCCCAGACAGTCTAGCACAGATACGCAGTATTTT.

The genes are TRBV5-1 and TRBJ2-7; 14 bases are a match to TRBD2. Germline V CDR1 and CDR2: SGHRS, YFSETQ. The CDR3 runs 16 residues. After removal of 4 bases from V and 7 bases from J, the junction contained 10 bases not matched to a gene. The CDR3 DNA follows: TGCGCCAGCAGCGACGGACCGGGACTAGCGGGAGATGAGCAGTACTTC. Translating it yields CASSDGPGLAGDEQYF.

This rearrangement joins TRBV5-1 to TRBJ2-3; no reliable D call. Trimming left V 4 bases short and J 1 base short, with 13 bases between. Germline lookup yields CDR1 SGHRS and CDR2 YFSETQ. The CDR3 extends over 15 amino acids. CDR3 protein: CASSQWVGGTDTQYF. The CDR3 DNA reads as TGCGCCAGCAGCCAGTGGGTTGGAGGCACAGATACGCAGTATTTT.

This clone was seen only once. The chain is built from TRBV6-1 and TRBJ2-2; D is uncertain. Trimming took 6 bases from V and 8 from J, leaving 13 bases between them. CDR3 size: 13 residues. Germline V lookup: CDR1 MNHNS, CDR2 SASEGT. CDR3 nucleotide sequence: TGTGCCAGCAGGATCTCCGAGGTTGGGGAGCTGTTTTTT. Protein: CASRISEVGELFF.

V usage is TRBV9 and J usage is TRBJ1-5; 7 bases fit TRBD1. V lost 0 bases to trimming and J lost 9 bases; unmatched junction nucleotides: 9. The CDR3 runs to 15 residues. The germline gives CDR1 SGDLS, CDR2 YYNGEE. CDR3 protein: CASSVGTGPKWPQHF. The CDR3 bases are TGTGCCAGCAGCGTAGGGACAGGCCCTAAATGGCCCCAGCATTTT.

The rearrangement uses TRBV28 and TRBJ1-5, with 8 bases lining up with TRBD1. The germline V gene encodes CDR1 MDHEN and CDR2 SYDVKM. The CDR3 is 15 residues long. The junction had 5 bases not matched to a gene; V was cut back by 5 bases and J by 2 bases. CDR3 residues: CASSRGQGRNQPQHF. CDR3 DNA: TGTGCCAGCAGTCGCGGACAGGGACGCAATCAGCCCCAGCATTTT.

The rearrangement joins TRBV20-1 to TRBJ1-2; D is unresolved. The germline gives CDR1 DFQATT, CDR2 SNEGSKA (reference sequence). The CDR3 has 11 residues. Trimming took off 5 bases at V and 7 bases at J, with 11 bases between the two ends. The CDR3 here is CSAGRAGGYTF. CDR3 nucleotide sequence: TGCAGTGCTGGGCGGGCTGGTGGCTACACCTTC.

The CDR3 bases are TGCGCCAGCAGCACTGGGAGGGGGGCCTACGAGCAGTACTTC. Protein sequence: CASSTGRGAYEQYF. The chain carries TRBV4-1 and TRBJ2-7; D may be TRBD2 (7 bases). The germline CDR1 and CDR2 sequences are MGHRA and YSYEKL. Trimming shortened V by 5 bases and J by 2 bases, and 13 bases separated the two germline ends. The CDR3 runs 14 residues.

Written as DNA, the CDR3 is TGTGCCAGCAGCTTAGTAGGGTCTAGCCTAAACACCGGGGAGCTGTTTTTT. Its translation is CASSLVGSSLNTGELFF. This rearrangement joins TRBV7-2 to TRBJ2-2, with a weak D call TRBD2 (5 bases). This CDR3 spans 17 amino acids. The V and J ends lost 1 base and 2 bases respectively, with 14 bases between them. Germline values: CDR1 SGHTA, CDR2 FQGNSA.

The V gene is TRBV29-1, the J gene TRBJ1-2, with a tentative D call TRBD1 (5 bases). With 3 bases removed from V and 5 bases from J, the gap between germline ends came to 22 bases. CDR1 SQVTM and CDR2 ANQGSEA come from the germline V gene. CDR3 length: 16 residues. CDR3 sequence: CSVDPSGAGRGYGYTF. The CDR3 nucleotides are TGCAGCGTTGACCCCTCCGGGGCGGGCAGAGGGTATGGCTACACCTTC.

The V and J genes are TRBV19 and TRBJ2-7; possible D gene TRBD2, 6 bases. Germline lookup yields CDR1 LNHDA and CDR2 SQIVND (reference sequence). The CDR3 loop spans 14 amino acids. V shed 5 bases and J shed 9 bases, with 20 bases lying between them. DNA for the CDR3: TGTGCCAGTAGTCCTCGGGGGACCGCGGGTTCGCAGTACTTC. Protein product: CASSPRGTAGSQYF.

CDR3 protein: CASSLNLRPADTQYF. In DNA form, the CDR3 reads TGTGCCAGCAGCTTAAATTTGCGGCCTGCCGATACGCAGTATTTT. The V gene is TRBV7-9, the J gene TRBJ2-3; D unresolved. Looked up from germline, CDR1 is SEHNR and CDR2 is FQNEAQ (reference sequence). Trimming removed 2 bases from V and 6 bases from J, with 15 bases in between. The CDR3 is 15 amino acids.

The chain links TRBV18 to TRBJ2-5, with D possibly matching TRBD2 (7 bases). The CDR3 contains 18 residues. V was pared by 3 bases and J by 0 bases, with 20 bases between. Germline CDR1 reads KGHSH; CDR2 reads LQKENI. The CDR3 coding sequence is TGTGCCAGCTCACCCAGGACTAGTAGAGGGGGAGACCAAGAGACCCAGTACTTC. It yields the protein CASSPRTSRGGDQETQYF.

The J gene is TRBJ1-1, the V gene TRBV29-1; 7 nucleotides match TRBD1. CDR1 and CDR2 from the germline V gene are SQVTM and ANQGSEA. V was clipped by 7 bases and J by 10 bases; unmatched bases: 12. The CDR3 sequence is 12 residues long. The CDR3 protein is CSGVQGRGTAFF. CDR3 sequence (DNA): TGCAGCGGCGTACAGGGGCGAGGGACAGCTTTCTTT.

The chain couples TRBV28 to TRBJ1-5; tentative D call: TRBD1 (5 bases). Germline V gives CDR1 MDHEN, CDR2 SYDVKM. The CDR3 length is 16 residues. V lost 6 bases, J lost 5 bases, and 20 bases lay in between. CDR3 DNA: TGTGCCAGCAGGAGAACCGGGACTGAAAATCATCAGCCCCAGCATTTT. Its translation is CASRRTGTENHQPQHF.